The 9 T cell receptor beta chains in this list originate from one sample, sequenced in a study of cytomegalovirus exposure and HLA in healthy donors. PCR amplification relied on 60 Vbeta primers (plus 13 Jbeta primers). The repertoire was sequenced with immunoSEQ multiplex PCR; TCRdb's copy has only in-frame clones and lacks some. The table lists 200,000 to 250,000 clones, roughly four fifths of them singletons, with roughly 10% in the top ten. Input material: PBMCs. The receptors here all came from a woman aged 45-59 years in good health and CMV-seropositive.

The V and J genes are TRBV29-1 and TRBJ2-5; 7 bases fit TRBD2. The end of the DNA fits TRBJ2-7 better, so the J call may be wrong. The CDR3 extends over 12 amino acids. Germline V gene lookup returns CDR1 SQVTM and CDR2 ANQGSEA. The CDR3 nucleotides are TGCAGCGTAAATAACGGGGGGTACGAGCAGTACTTC. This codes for CSVNNGGYEQYF.

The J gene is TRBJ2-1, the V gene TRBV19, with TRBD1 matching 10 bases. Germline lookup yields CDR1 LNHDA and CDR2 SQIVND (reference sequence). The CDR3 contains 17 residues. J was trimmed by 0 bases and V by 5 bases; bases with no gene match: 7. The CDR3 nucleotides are TGTGCCAGTAGTCCCAGGGGGACAGGGGTCTCCTACAATGAGCAGTTCTTC. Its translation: CASSPRGTGVSYNEQFF.

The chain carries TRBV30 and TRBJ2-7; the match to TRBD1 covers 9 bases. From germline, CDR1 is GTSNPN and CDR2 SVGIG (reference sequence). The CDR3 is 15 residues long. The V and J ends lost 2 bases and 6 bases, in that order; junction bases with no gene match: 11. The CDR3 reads CAWSPWTGEEGEQYF. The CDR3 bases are TGTGCCTGGAGTCCATGGACAGGGGAAGAGGGCGAGCAGTACTTC.

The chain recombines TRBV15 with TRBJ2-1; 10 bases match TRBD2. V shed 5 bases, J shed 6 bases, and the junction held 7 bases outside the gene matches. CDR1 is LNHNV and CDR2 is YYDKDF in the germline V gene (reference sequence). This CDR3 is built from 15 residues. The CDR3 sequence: CATSGRLAGINEQFF. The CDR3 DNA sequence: TGTGCCACCAGCGGAAGACTAGCGGGTATCAATGAGCAGTTCTTC.

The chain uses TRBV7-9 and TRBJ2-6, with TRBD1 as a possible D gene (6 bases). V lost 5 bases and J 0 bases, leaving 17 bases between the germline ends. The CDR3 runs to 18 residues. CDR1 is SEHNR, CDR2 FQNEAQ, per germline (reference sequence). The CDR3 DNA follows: TGTGCCAGCAGCCCATTGCAGGGGCGGAGCTCTGGGGCCAACGTCCTGACTTTC. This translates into CASSPLQGRSSGANVLTF.

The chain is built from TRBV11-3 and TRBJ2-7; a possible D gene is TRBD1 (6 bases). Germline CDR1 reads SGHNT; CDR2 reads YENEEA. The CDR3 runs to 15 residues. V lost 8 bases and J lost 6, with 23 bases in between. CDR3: CASPQPLVWTVEQYF. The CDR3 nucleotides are TGTGCCAGCCCTCAGCCCCTAGTGTGGACAGTCGAGCAGTACTTC.

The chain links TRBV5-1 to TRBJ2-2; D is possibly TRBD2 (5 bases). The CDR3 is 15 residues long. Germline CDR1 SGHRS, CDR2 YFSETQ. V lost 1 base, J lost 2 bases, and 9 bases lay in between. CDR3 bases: TGCGCCAGCAGCTTGCTTCGGGGAAACACCGGGGAGCTGTTTTTT. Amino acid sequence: CASSLLRGNTGELFF.

The CDR3 spells CASSDYDRRYSPLHF. The CDR3 DNA reads as TGTGCCAGCAGCGACTACGACAGGAGGTATTCACCCCTCCACTTT. The chain uses TRBV7-8 and TRBJ1-6; possible D gene TRBD1, 6 bases. V gave up 5 bases and J gave up 8 bases, with 16 bases separating them. CDR1 and CDR2 from the germline V gene are SGHVS and FQNEAQ. The CDR3 is 15 residues long.

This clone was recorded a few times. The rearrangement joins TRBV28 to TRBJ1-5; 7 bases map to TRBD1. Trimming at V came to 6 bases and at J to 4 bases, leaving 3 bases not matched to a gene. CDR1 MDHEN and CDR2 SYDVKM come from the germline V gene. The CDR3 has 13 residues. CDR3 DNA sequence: TGTGCCAGCAGGGTACAGGGGAATCAGCCCCAGCATTTT. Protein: CASRVQGNQPQHF. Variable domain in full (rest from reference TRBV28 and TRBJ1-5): DVKVTQSSRYLVKRTGEKVFLECVQDMDHENMFWYRQDPGLGLRLIYFSYDVKMKEKGDIPEGYSVSREKKERFSLILESASTNQTSMYLCASRVQGNQPQHFGDGTRLSIL.